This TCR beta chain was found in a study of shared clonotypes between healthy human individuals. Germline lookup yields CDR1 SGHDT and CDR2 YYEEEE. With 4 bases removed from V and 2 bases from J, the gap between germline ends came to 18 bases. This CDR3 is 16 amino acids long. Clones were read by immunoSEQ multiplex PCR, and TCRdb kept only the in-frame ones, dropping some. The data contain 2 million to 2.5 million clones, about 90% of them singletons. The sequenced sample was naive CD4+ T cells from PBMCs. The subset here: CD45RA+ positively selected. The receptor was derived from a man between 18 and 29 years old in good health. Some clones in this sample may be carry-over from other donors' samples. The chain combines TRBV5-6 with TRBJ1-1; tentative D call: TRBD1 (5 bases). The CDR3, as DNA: TGTGCCAGCAGCCCAGCCGGGGGTCGTACTAACACTGAAGCTTTCTTT. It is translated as CASSPAGGRTNTEAFF. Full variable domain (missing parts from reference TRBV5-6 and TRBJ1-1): DAGVTQSPTHLIKTRGQQVTLRCSPKSGHDTVSWYQQALGQGPQFIFQYYEEEERQRGNFPDRFSGHQFPNYSSELNVNALLLGDSALYLCASSPAGGRTNTEAFFGQGTRLTVV.